This T cell receptor (beta chain) was sequenced in a study of PD-1 blockade in classical Hodgkin lymphoma. Study information: Nivolumab was administered to patients intravenously at 3 mg/kg every 2 weeks.

Study outcomes and limitations: Researchers reported that CD4+ TCR diversity, though not CD8+, rose significantly by C4D1. Complete responders entered with baseline diversity on par with newly diagnosed patients, the results showed. Individuals initiating nivolumab under 1 year after ASCT were excluded.

Sequencing used immunoSEQ multiplex PCR; TCRdb keeps in-frame clones, though not all of them. This repertoire shows tens of thousands of clones, under 95% found once; its top ten account for approximately 8%. After autologous stem cell transplantation all patients relapsed, and prior brentuximab vedotin exposure differed between cohorts. Trimming removed 6 bases from V and 2 bases from J, with 12 bases in between. Germline values: CDR1 MDHEN, CDR2 SYDVKM. CDR3 length: 14 amino acids. With respect to this clone: The antigen is unknown.

This clonotype originated in a human donor with classical Hodgkin lymphoma. Source: peripheral blood mononuclear cells (PBMCs), taken at baseline. The chain links TRBV28 to TRBJ2-3; unclear D gene. CDR3 in DNA: TGTGCCAGCAGAGGGTGGAGTGTCACAGATACGCAGTATTTT. Amino acids: CASRGWSVTDTQYF.